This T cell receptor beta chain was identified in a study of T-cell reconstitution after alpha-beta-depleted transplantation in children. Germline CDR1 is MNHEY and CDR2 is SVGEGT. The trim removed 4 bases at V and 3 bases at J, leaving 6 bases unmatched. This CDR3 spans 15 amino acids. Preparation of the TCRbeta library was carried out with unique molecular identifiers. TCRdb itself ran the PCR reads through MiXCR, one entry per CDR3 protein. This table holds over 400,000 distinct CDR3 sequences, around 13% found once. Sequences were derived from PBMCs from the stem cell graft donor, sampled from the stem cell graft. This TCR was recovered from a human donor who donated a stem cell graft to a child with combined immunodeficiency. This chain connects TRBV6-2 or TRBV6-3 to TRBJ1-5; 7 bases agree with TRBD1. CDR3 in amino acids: CASSFHRGTNQPQHF. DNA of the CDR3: TGTGCCAGCAGTTTCCACAGGGGAACCAATCAGCCCCAGCATTTT.